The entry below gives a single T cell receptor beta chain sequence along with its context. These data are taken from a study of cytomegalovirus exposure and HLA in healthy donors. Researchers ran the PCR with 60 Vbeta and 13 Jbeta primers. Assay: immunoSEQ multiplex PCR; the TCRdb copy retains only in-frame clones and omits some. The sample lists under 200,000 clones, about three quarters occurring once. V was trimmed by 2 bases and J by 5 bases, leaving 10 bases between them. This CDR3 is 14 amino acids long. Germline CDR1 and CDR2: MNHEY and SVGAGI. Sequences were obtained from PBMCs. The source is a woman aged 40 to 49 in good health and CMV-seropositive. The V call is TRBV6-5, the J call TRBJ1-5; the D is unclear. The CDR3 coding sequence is TGTGCCAGCAGTTACATGGGCCTGGATCAGCCCCAGCATTTT. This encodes CASSYMGLDQPQHF.